A selection of T cell receptor beta chains follows, all from one sample in a study of blood T cell repertoires in COVID-19. Data came from immunoSEQ multiplex PCR; TCRdb stores just in-frame clones and leaves some out. The sample has 35,000 to 55,000 clones, just under 70% seen once; the top ten hold roughly 5.8%. Material for sequencing was peripheral blood. Receptors were obtained from a man at least 80 years old with acute or convalescent COVID-19. Each CDR3 is given without its conserved first and last residue.

v_call	cdr3_aa
TRBV7-6	ASSLESGGAGEQY
TRBV7-2	ASTLLGVRTDTQY
TRBV6-2/TRBV6-3	ASSYLGTQNTEAF
TRBV5-1	ASSPRSSYEQY
TRBV19	ASSSRTGVAGDTQY
TRBV19	ASSTGQGWVEKLF
TRBV11-3	ASRRDSRTEAF
TRBV6-5	ASRDTGQTFYEQY
TRBV6-2/TRBV6-3	ASSTITGGEKEKLF
TRBV14	ASSQARVAF
TRBV10-3	AISERDRGTGNTIY
TRBV7-3	ASSAGGSDTQY
TRBV30	AWIRDRVGGYT
TRBV4-3	ASSPSPEGGKETQY
TRBV12-3/TRBV12-4	ASSFSSGNTIY
TRBV19	ASRGGTLRYEQY
TRBV5-1	ASSSGQVNTEAF
TRBV9	ASSVVGGLGQGDGELF
TRBV6-5	ASSGTLNTGELF
TRBV9	ASSEGVAQGAEAF
TRBV30	ALTGGDTEAF
TRBV14	ASSQRAPGGIAYEQY
TRBV5-1	ASSLDGSDSNQPQH
TRBV12-3/TRBV12-4	ASSLGRYEQY
TRBV6-5	ASREAGRANEKLF
TRBV24-1	ATSPRGAGGPNEQF
TRBV5-1	ASSLTGRGNTIY
TRBV3-1/TRBV3-2	ASSREQGHTEAF
TRBV7-9	ASSLALAGEYNEQF
TRBV19	ASTWGVNTGELF
TRBV27	ASSSGGQEGTEAF
TRBV4-1	ASSHPRRVNTEAF
TRBV10-3	AISPGTGGGYT
TRBV5-1	ASSFRDRNEKLF
TRBV29-1	AGGSGNTIY
TRBV10-1	ASSGTGSTEAF
TRBV19	ATGPPNYGYT
TRBV11-3	ASSLGAAGVGGELF
TRBV5-4	ASSLGQGMNTEAF
TRBV12-5	ASGPQLTAHGYT
TRBV2	ASSTAPQGYGYT
TRBV23-1	ASSQIRHGLEGTEAF
TRBV5-6	ASSGVARNEQF
TRBV5-1	ASNLPTGNSEAF
TRBV11-3	ASSQGTSGTDTQY
TRBV7-3	ASSLTPPSGGYNEQF
TRBV6-5	ASNRDRGFEF